A selection of T cell receptor beta chains follows, all from one sample in a study of OX40 agonist ivuxolimab in advanced cancers. Clones were read by immunoSEQ multiplex PCR, and TCRdb kept only the in-frame ones, dropping some. The sample contains about 84,000 clones, 89% of which appear only once. Sequenced material: CD4+ or CD8+ T cells sorted from blood, taken in a trial of the OX40 agonist ivuxolimab. These receptor sequences come from an adult with an advanced solid tumor such as melanoma, head and neck, liver or kidney cancer. Both conserved end residues are part of each CDR3. Each record gives: D gene, J gene, clone size, V gene, CDR3 DNA, CDR3 protein. A D gene is named only where the DNA matches it firmly. Expanded clones get a size class; other rows say once, few or many, or leave the size out.

NA,TRBJ2-7,NA,TRBV28,TGTGCCAGCAGTTATCGCCTTGAGTACGAGCAGTACTTC,CASSYRLEYEQYF
NA,TRBJ2-3,NA,TRBV7-3,TGTGCCAGCAGACTTGGTGCGTGGGAGGCAGATACGCAGTATTTT,CASRLGAWEADTQYF
NA,TRBJ2-7,NA,TRBV7-9,TGTACGGTCACTGCCCCCGCCTCCTACGAGCAGTACTTC,CTVTAPASYEQYF
TRBD1,TRBJ1-2,NA,TRBV9,TGTGCCAGCAGCCCCTATGGGGACAGCGAATATGGCTACACCTTC,CASSPYGDSEYGYTF
NA,TRBJ1-2,NA,TRBV5-5,TGTGCCAGCAGCTTTCAAGAAAACTATGGCTACACCTTC,CASSFQENYGYTF
TRBD2,TRBJ2-1,NA,TRBV5-4,TGTGCCAGCAGCTTGGAAGGCGGGAGGGCCGGTCGGTTCTTC,CASSLEGGRAGRFF
NA,TRBJ2-5,NA,TRBV29-1,TGCAGCGTTGATGGCGGTGAAGAGACCCAGTACTTC,CSVDGGEETQYF
TRBD2,TRBJ2-1,NA,TRBV2,TGTGCCAGCAGAAGGACTAGCGGGAGGGCCTCGGATGAGCAGTTCTTC,CASRRTSGRASDEQFF
NA,TRBJ1-6,few,TRBV6-1,TGTGCCGGCCGACGGCCCCTCCACTTT,CAGRRPLHF
TRBD1,TRBJ1-1,NA,TRBV5-1,TGCGCCAGCAGCTTTACAGGGGGCTTAGAGGACACTGAAGCTTTCTTT,CASSFTGGLEDTEAFF
TRBD2,TRBJ2-1,NA,TRBV9,TGTGCCAGCAGCGCTATAGCGGGAGTGGCTTCGGTCGCAGCGAATGAGCAGTTCTTC,CASSAIAGVASVAANEQFF
NA,TRBJ2-1,NA,TRBV10-3,TGTGCCATCAGTGAGTCGCAACCAAACAATGAGCAGTTCTTC,CAISESQPNNEQFF
NA,TRBJ1-1,NA,TRBV6-1,TGTGCCAGCAGTGCTTACCTGAACACTGAAGCTTTCTTT,CASSAYLNTEAFF
NA,TRBJ1-2,NA,TRBV5-4,TGTGCCAGCGGAAGACTGGACTATGGCTACACCTTC,CASGRLDYGYTF
NA,TRBJ1-1,NA,TRBV28,TGTGCCAGCAGTCTCACACAGTTGAACACTGAAGCTTTCTTT,CASSLTQLNTEAFF
TRBD2,TRBJ2-7,NA,TRBV29-1,TGCAGCGTTTTCGGGACTAACTCCTACGAGCAGTACTTC,CSVFGTNSYEQYF
TRBD2,TRBJ2-3,NA,TRBV14,TGTGCCAGCAGCCAAGGCCTACTAGCGGGGGGACCCTTCACAGATACGCAGTATTTT,CASSQGLLAGGPFTDTQYF
NA,TRBJ2-2,once,TRBV4-1,TGCGCCAGCAGCCAAGGGGACCGTCGAACCGGGGAGCTGTTTTTT,CASSQGDRRTGELFF